Here is one T cell receptor (beta chain) with its context. The antigen remains undetermined. This CDR3 has 15 residues. Looked up from germline, CDR1 is WNHNN and CDR2 is SYGVQD (reference sequence). The V end was cut by 2 bases, the J end by 2 bases, with 12 bases between. Unique molecular identifiers tagged the TCRbeta library. Via MiXCR, TCRdb re-called the PCR reads, giving one row per CDR3 protein. Altogether around 960,000 distinct CDR3 sequences are present, 25% to 30% being singletons, with the ten largest covering roughly 31%. These data originate in a study of T-cell reconstitution after alpha-beta-depleted transplantation in children. Study-level findings and limits: Surviving thymic progenitors and recipient T cells were the source of high TCRbeta diversity at day 60 in some patients. There were reportedly several hundred expanded graft clones from which alpha-beta T cells came about two months after transplant. Most T-cell counts and diversity one year after the transplant came from T cells that were newly produced.

This TCR derives from a boy under two years old who had a stem cell transplant for SCID, so the T cells may come from the graft donor. Sequenced here: PBMCs, mostly from graft donor cells, sampled 360 days after TCRalphabeta/CD19-depleted stem cell transplant. This chain uses TRBV10-1 with TRBJ1-2; D might be TRBD1 (5 bases). CDR3 sequence reads: CASSERQRFNYGYTF. The CDR3 coding sequence is TGCGCCAGCAGTGAGAGACAGCGTTTCAACTATGGCTACACCTTC.